Following are 9 T cell receptor beta chains from one sample sequenced in a study of blood T cell repertoires in COVID-19. The table came from immunoSEQ multiplex PCR; TCRdb's copy has only in-frame clones and leaves some out. The data hold 150,000 to 180,000 clones, with 75% to 95% observed a single time. Sequencing used peripheral blood. The receptors were sampled from a man aged 45-65 years with acute or convalescent COVID-19.

The chain has TRBV28 and TRBJ2-2, with 9 bases aligning to TRBD1. This CDR3 contains 14 residues. Germline CDR1 reads MDHEN; CDR2 reads SYDVKM. Trimming removed 10 bases from V and 5 bases from J; junction bases left unmatched: 8. CDR3 region: CATPGTGRTGELFF. In DNA form, the CDR3 reads TGTGCCACCCCCGGGACAGGGAGGACCGGGGAGCTGTTTTTT.

This rearrangement joins TRBV28 to TRBJ2-1, with TRBD2 matching 7 bases. This CDR3 spans 19 amino acids. Germline V gene sequence: CDR1 MDHEN, CDR2 SYDVKM. Trimming cost V 1 base and J 7 bases; bases outside gene matches: 19. The CDR3 protein is CASSLSGGWASGRRNEQFF. The CDR3 coding sequence is TGTGCCAGCAGTTTATCCGGAGGATGGGCTAGCGGCCGTCGGAATGAGCAGTTCTTC.

Details on this clone: This specimen includes other DNA sequences encoding the same CDR3. The chain has TRBV12-3 or TRBV12-4 and TRBJ2-3; no clear D gene. CDR3 size: 12 residues. Trimming stripped 3 bases from V and 2 bases from J, with 3 bases between. The CDR3 bases are TGTGCCAGCAGTTTTATCACAGATACGCAGTATTTT. Translation gives CASSFITDTQYF.

The chain carries TRBV4-1 and TRBJ1-1; 7 bases are shared with TRBD1. Germline trimming cut 2 bases from V and 1 base from J; bases unmatched to any gene: 4. CDR3 length: 15 residues. In germline, CDR1 is MGHRA, CDR2 YSYEKL. The CDR3 is CASSQPDRKNTEAFF. The CDR3 DNA reads as TGCGCCAGCAGCCAACCGGACAGGAAGAACACTGAAGCTTTCTTT.

This chain uses TRBV5-3 with TRBJ2-7, with TRBD2 matching over 7 bases. TRBV5-3 is labeled an ORF, and its function is uncertain. V was pared by 1 base and J by 1 base, with 5 bases of the junction left unmatched. This CDR3 comprises 15 residues. CDR3 in amino acids: CARSLRGGLSYEQYV. In nucleotides, the CDR3 is TGTGCCAGAAGCTTGCGTGGGGGACTATCCTACGAGCAGTACGTC.

The chain couples TRBV6-5 to TRBJ1-5; the D gene is possibly TRBD1 (5 bases). This CDR3 has 15 residues. The ends were cut back, 6 bases at V and 0 bases at J, with 12 bases in the middle. Germline assignment: CDR1 MNHEY and CDR2 SVGAGI. CDR3 sequence: CASRLGEDSNQPQHF. CDR3 bases: TGTGCCAGCAGGCTAGGGGAGGATAGCAATCAGCCCCAGCATTTT.

This chain joins TRBV5-1 and TRBJ2-2; 9 nucleotides align to TRBD2. Germline CDR1 is SGHRS and CDR2 is YFSETQ. The CDR3 length is 16 residues. The trim removed 0 bases at V and 2 bases at J, leaving 2 bases unmatched. The CDR3 sequence: CASSLDLAGNTGELFF. CDR3 sequence (DNA): TGCGCCAGCAGCTTGGATCTAGCGGGAAACACCGGGGAGCTGTTTTTT.

This clone was observed a single time. The rearrangement uses TRBV5-1 and TRBJ1-1; 7 bases line up with TRBD1. This CDR3 is 19 amino acids long. Germline V gives CDR1 SGHRS, CDR2 YFSETQ. Germline trimming cut 1 base from V and 0 bases from J; bases unmatched to any gene: 15. CDR3: CASSLRSRDSSKMNTEAFF. The CDR3 coding sequence is TGCGCCAGCAGCTTGAGAAGTAGGGACAGTTCAAAAATGAACACTGAAGCTTTCTTT. The full variable domain, with the rest looked up from reference TRBV5-1 and TRBJ1-1, is KAGVTQTPRYLIKTRGQQVTLSCSPISGHRSVSWYQQTPGQGLQFLFEYFSETQRNKGNFPGRFSGRQFSNSRSEMNVSTLELGDSALYLCASSLRSRDSSKMNTEAFFGQGTRLTVV.

The chain is built from TRBV6-5 and TRBJ2-1, with 9 positions matching TRBD2. V gave up 6 bases and J gave up 6 bases; unmatched junction bases: 9. Germline assignment: CDR1 MNHEY and CDR2 SVGAGI. This CDR3 contains 15 residues. Written as DNA, the CDR3 is TGTGCCAGCAGGCCATCTAGCGGGGTAGGCAATGAGCAGTTCTTC. It is translated as CASRPSSGVGNEQFF.